Listed below are T cell receptor beta chains from one sample, sequenced in a study of blood T cells in healthy people across ages. MiXCR was run by TCRdb on the 5' RACE reads, yielding one entry per CDR3 protein. The top ten hold more than 20% of the sample, which has around 1,900,000 distinct CDR3 sequences, roughly two fifths seen once. The sequenced sample was blood. The source is a human donor in good health. CDR3s include the opening cysteine and the closing phenylalanine or tryptophan. A D gene is named only where the DNA matches it firmly. Where a row states a size, it is once, few, many or the class of an expanded clone; other rows omit it.

>-|TRBJ1-1|-|TRBV7-2
CASSSAAGRAEAFF
TGTGCCAGCAGCTCCGCCGCGGGGCGCGCTGAAGCTTTCTTT
>-|TRBJ1-1|-|TRBV6-5
CASRDHNMNTEAFF
TGTGCCAGCAGAGACCATAATATGAACACTGAAGCTTTCTTT
>-|TRBJ2-7|-|TRBV6-5
CASSRKAGHNYEQYF
TGTGCCAGCAGTCGAAAAGCGGGACACAACTACGAGCAGTACTTC
>-|TRBJ2-7|-|TRBV10-3
CAISESTAVLYEQYF
TGTGCCATCAGTGAGTCTACGGCAGTGCTCTACGAGCAGTACTTC
>-|TRBJ2-5|few|TRBV2
CASSEERGGPPTQYF
TGTGCCAGCAGTGAAGAACGAGGGGGACCGCCGACCCAGTACTTC
>TRBD1|TRBJ2-7|-|TRBV7-2
CASRITRGTGGEPVYEQYF
TGTGCCAGCAGGATTACCCGTGGGACAGGGGGCGAACCAGTCTACGAGCAGTACTTC
>-|TRBJ1-2|few|TRBV10-3
CAISESWTVRGYGYTF
TGTGCCATCAGTGAGTCGTGGACGGTGCGAGGGTATGGCTACACCTTC
>TRBD1|TRBJ1-2|-|TRBV4-3
CASSQRDRGRGGYTF
TGCGCCAGCAGCCAACGAGACAGGGGGCGGGGTGGCTACACCTTC
>-|TRBJ2-1|few|TRBV30
CAWSGGSNEQFF
TGTGCCTGGAGTGGGGGGTCCAATGAGCAGTTCTTC
>-|TRBJ1-5|-|TRBV7-6
CASSLSGAGRPQHF
TGTGCCAGCAGCTTATCCGGGGCTGGTCGGCCCCAGCATTTT
>TRBD1|TRBJ1-1|-|TRBV7-3
CASSTTGELNTEAFF
TGTGCCAGCAGTACGACAGGGGAACTGAACACTGAAGCTTTCTTT
>-|TRBJ1-2|-|TRBV20-1
CSAPFFGRAEDGYTF
TGCAGTGCCCCGTTCTTTGGCAGGGCTGAGGATGGCTACACCTTC
>TRBD2|TRBJ2-7|-|TRBV29-1
CSVEGEGGRSSYEQYF
TGCAGCGTTGAGGGGGAAGGCGGGAGGAGCTCCTACGAGCAGTACTTC
>-|TRBJ2-7|-|TRBV6-5
CASGPGSLYEQYF
TGTGCCAGCGGGCCAGGTTCTCTCTACGAGCAGTACTTC
>-|TRBJ2-3|-|TRBV7-2
CASAPLGDTQYF
TGTGCCAGCGCCCCCCTGGGGGATACGCAGTATTTT
>-|TRBJ1-1|-|TRBV20-1
CSARMGPQAFF
TGCAGTGCTAGGATGGGACCCCAAGCTTTCTTT
>TRBD1|TRBJ2-5|-|TRBV7-2
CASSLEPGGEETQYF
TGTGCCAGCAGCTTAGAGCCAGGGGGCGAAGAGACCCAGTACTTC
>-|TRBJ2-1|-|TRBV6-1
CASSEGVYEQFF
TGTGCCAGCAGTGAAGGGGTCTACGAGCAGTTCTTC
>-|TRBJ2-3|-|TRBV20-1
CGTRSRGDTQYF
TGCGGGACGCGTTCCAGGGGTGATACGCAGTATTTT
>TRBD1|TRBJ1-2|few|TRBV29-1
CSVEDRRQGINGYTF
TGCAGCGTTGAAGATCGGAGACAGGGGATAAATGGCTACACCTTC
>TRBD1|TRBJ2-1|-|TRBV6-6
CASSSTGVGEQFF
TGTGCCAGCAGTTCAACAGGGGTCGGCGAGCAGTTCTTC
>-|TRBJ1-2|-|TRBV28
CASSFQGPRLRGYTF
TGTGCCAGCAGTTTTCAGGGGCCCCGTTTGAGAGGCTACACCTTC
>-|TRBJ1-1|-|TRBV4-1
CASSQFSGTPHEAFF
TGCGCCAGCAGCCAATTTTCCGGGACACCACACGAAGCTTTCTTT
>-|TRBJ2-3|-|TRBV12-3/TRBV12-4
CASARLGGGTDTQYF
TGTGCCAGCGCCCGGTTAGGGGGTGGCACAGATACGCAGTATTTT
>TRBD2|TRBJ2-3|few|TRBV11-2
CASSVGISGGPAIWDTQYF
TGTGCCAGCAGCGTAGGCATCAGCGGGGGGCCGGCCATATGGGATACGCAGTATTTT
>TRBD1|TRBJ2-3|-|TRBV6-2/TRBV6-3
CASSYDFLGQPTDTQYF
TGTGCCAGCAGTTATGATTTTTTGGGACAGCCTACGGATACGCAGTATTTT
>TRBD1|TRBJ1-4|few|TRBV5-1
CASSVVGTEEKLFF
TGCGCCAGCAGCGTGGTGGGGACAGAAGAAAAACTGTTTTTT
>-|TRBJ1-1|few|TRBV20-1
CSAGGSRGITEAFF
TGCAGTGCCGGAGGGAGCAGGGGTATCACTGAAGCTTTCTTT
>TRBD1|TRBJ1-1|-|TRBV7-2
CASSLALRGRNTEAFF
TGTGCCAGCAGCTTAGCGCTCAGGGGGCGGAACACTGAAGCTTTCTTT
>-|TRBJ2-7|few|TRBV12-3/TRBV12-4
CASGEGAFEQYF
TGTGCCAGCGGGGAGGGGGCCTTCGAGCAGTACTTC
>-|TRBJ1-2|-|TRBV6-6
CASSYSSGGNYGYTF
TGTGCCAGCAGTTACTCGAGTGGGGGGAACTATGGCTACACCTTC
>-|TRBJ1-2|-|TRBV6-6
CTSSYGGMLLNGYTF
TGTACCAGCAGTTACGGGGGAATGCTACTGAATGGCTACACCTTC
>TRBD2|TRBJ2-4|few|TRBV4-1
CASSHRELAGAPKAKNIQYF
TGCGCCAGCAGCCACCGGGAACTAGCGGGGGCGCCCAAAGCCAAAAACATTCAGTACTTC
>TRBD1|TRBJ2-5|-|TRBV7-2
CASSLGGGTGVYQETQYF
TGTGCCAGCAGTCTCGGAGGGGGGACAGGGGTGTACCAAGAGACCCAGTACTTC
>-|TRBJ2-1|few|TRBV29-1
CSTGQHNEQFF
TGCAGCACGGGACAACACAATGAGCAGTTCTTC
>-|TRBJ1-4|-|TRBV18
CASSPQLGKLFF
TGTGCCAGCTCACCACAGCTTGGAAAACTGTTTTTT
>-|TRBJ1-5|-|TRBV12-3/TRBV12-4
CASRARQHQPQHF
TGTGCCAGCAGGGCGCGCCAGCATCAGCCCCAGCATTTT
>-|TRBJ2-4|-|TRBV7-2
CASSLRPPGYIQYF
TGTGCCAGCAGCTTGCGGCCCCCTGGGTACATTCAGTACTTC
>TRBD1|TRBJ1-5|-|TRBV4-1
CASSQTGTQPQHF
TGCGCCAGCAGCCAGACAGGGACTCAGCCCCAGCATTTT
>TRBD1|TRBJ1-4|-|TRBV7-2
CASSLGNRGATNEKLFF
TGTGCCAGCAGCTTAGGGAACAGGGGGGCAACTAATGAAAAACTGTTTTTT
>TRBD1|TRBJ1-6|-|TRBV7-9
CASSPSLGQGNSPLHF
TGTGCCAGCAGCCCGAGTTTGGGACAGGGAAATTCACCCCTCCACTTT
>-|TRBJ2-3|few|TRBV20-1
CSAGGLAALYTDTQYF
TGCAGTGCTGGGGGGCTAGCGGCACTTTACACAGATACGCAGTATTTT
>TRBD1|TRBJ2-7|-|TRBV7-8
CASSQTRGRDFRYSWEQYF
TGTGCCAGCAGCCAGACCAGGGGGCGCGATTTTCGTTATTCTTGGGAGCAGTACTTC
>TRBD2|TRBJ2-3|few|TRBV7-2
CASSGGGGADTQYF
TGTGCCAGCAGCGGCGGGGGGGGCGCAGATACGCAGTATTTT
>-|TRBJ2-1|-|TRBV3-1
CASSQMRLLHNEQFF
TGTGCCAGCAGCCAAATGAGACTTCTTCACAATGAGCAGTTCTTC
>-|TRBJ1-2|few|TRBV4-2
CASSQVRLQGLNYGYTF
TGTGCCAGCAGCCAAGTACGGTTGCAGGGTCTTAACTATGGCTACACCTTC
>-|TRBJ2-7|few|TRBV28
CASMAHLGVYEQYF
TGTGCCAGCATGGCCCACCTAGGTGTTTACGAGCAGTACTTC
>-|TRBJ1-2|-|TRBV7-8
CASSLRRQIGGYTF
TGTGCCAGCAGCTTAAGGCGGCAGATAGGTGGCTACACCTTC
>-|TRBJ2-7|-|TRBV4-2
CASSEGGGPLYEQYF
TGTGCCAGCAGCGAAGGGGGGGGCCCTCTCTACGAGCAGTACTTC
>TRBD1|TRBJ2-7|few|TRBV29-1
CSVRGTGRLGEQYF
TGCAGCGTTAGAGGGACAGGGCGCTTAGGTGAGCAGTACTTC